This T cell receptor (beta chain) was recorded in a study of CD8+CD57+ T cells in acquired aplastic anemia. Study-level background: DNA from sorted CD4+ and CD8+ cells averaged 3.2 ug.

From germline, CDR1 is SGDLS and CDR2 YYNGEE. Trimming pared 0 bases from V and 2 bases from J, leaving 12 bases between. The CDR3 has 16 residues. Patients sequenced had flow cytometry evidence of CD8+CD57+ cell expansion. The patients, all of them, had severe acquired aplastic anemia. Using genomic DNA as the template, TCR beta VDJ and CDR3 profiling was carried out. TCRdb passed the reads through MiXCR, listing each CDR3 protein once. Of around 500,000 distinct CDR3 sequences in the sample, about a third are singletons; the top ten hold 0.82%. Study-wide results and caveats: Fewer than 35 sequences, all CD8+ CDR3, were shared between patients and controls. In CD8+ cells, Simpson's diversity showed no significant difference between patients and controls.

About this clonotype: Its antigen remains unknown.

The sequencing input was sorted CD4+, CD8+, or CD8+CD57+ T cells (not recorded which) from PBMCs. The genes are TRBV9 and TRBJ1-3; D unresolved. The TCR was taken from a human donor with aplastic anemia. The CDR3 DNA reads TGTGCCAGCAGCGTAGACTCCGTGGTGACTGGAAACACCATATATTTT. Residues: CASSVDSVVTGNTIYF.